A single sample gave rise to the 14 T cell receptor beta chains below, sequenced in a study of blood T cells in healthy people across ages. A second PCR, run for roughly 6 to 11 cycles, used a sample-barcoded 5' primer plus a J-beta primer mix. TCRdb re-called the 5' RACE reads through MiXCR, storing one row per CDR3 protein. The data contain around 1.5 million distinct CDR3 sequences, around 59% of them singletons. The sample was blood. These receptors originate from a man younger than 35 in good health.

This clonotype appeared a few times. The V call is TRBV4-1, the J call TRBJ2-7; either TRBD1 or TRBD2 may fit D (7 bases each). This CDR3 region has 15 residues. V lost 3 bases and J 2 bases, leaving 14 bases between the germline ends. Germline CDR1 and CDR2: MGHRA and YSYEKL. The CDR3 sequence: CASSQLTGTTYEQYF. Here the CDR3 DNA reads TGCGCCAGCAGCCAGTTGACAGGGACTACCTACGAGCAGTACTTC.

This chain connects TRBV10-2 to TRBJ2-1, with 9 nucleotides matching TRBD2. The CDR3 sequence is 16 residues long. Germline CDR1 WSHSY, CDR2 SAAADI. J was trimmed by 0 bases and V by 4 bases; bases with no gene match: 4. The CDR3 loop is CASSVAGGISYNEQFF. The CDR3 coding sequence is TGCGCCAGCAGTGTGGCGGGAGGGATCTCCTACAATGAGCAGTTCTTC.

The chain uses TRBV7-2 and TRBJ2-3, with no clear D. CDR3 length: 15 residues. Germline V gene data show CDR1 as SGHTA and CDR2 as FQGNSA. V lost 5 bases and J 6 bases, leaving 18 bases between the germline ends. CDR3 protein: CASSPTLLPLDTQYF. The CDR3 DNA reads TGTGCCAGCAGCCCCACTCTTCTCCCGCTGGATACGCAGTATTTT.

CDR3 sequence (DNA): TGTGCCAGCAGCGCGGGGGACAGGGGTTTTTCCCTCCACTTT. Amino acid sequence: CASSAGDRGFSLHF. V and J are TRBV7-9 and TRBJ1-6; 10 nucleotides match TRBD1. The germline V gene encodes CDR1 SEHNR and CDR2 FQNEAQ (reference sequence). The trim removed 5 bases at V and 14 bases at J, leaving 9 bases unmatched. The CDR3 has 14 amino acids. Supplemented by reference TRBV7-9 and TRBJ1-6, the full variable domain reads DTGVSQNPRHKITKRGQNVTFRCDPISEHNRLYWYRQTLGQGPEFLTYFQNEAQLEKSRLLSDRFSAERPKGSFSTLEIQRTEQGDSAMYLCASSAGDRGFSLHFGNGTRLTVT.

This chain uses TRBV2 with TRBJ1-2, with D unresolved. The CDR3 spans 19 residues. Trimming removed 4 bases from V and 4 bases from J, with 28 bases in between. Germline CDR1 is SNHLY and CDR2 is FYNNEI. In DNA, the CDR3 is TGTGCCAGCAGTGTCACGGTGGCTGCCGATAGATATGGGCCCTATGGCTACACCTTC. Its protein is CASSVTVAADRYGPYGYTF.

This clonotype was detected only once. V gene TRBV20-1 combines with J gene TRBJ2-4; D unclear. The J call may be faulty, since TRBJ2-7 better matches the DNA end. This CDR3 contains 13 residues. Per germline, CDR1 DFQATT and CDR2 SNEGSKA (reference sequence). For the CDR3, the DNA is TGCAGTGCTAGAGGCCCCCTAAACTACGAGCAGTACTTC. This encodes CSARGPLNYEQYF.

V gene TRBV5-6 combines with J gene TRBJ1-2; D remains unclear. Trimming took 2 bases from V and 4 from J, leaving 15 bases between them. Germline assignment: CDR1 SGHDT and CDR2 YYEEEE. This CDR3 has 15 residues. The CDR3 sequence: CASSFFRLGRYGYTF. CDR3 bases: TGTGCCAGCAGCTTTTTCCGGTTAGGGCGCTATGGCTACACCTTC.

The chain is built from TRBV4-3 and TRBJ2-3, with 11 positions matching TRBD2. V lost 3 bases to trimming and J lost 11 bases; unmatched junction nucleotides: 13. Germline V gene data show CDR1 as LGHNA and CDR2 as YSLEER. The CDR3 extends over 16 amino acids. The CDR3 nucleotides read TGCGCCAGCAGCCAGAGCCTAGCGGGGGGCGGGGTGAGGCAGTATTTT. Encoded protein: CASSQSLAGGGVRQYF.

The V call is TRBV20-1, the J call TRBJ2-7; no clear D. Germline CDR1 reads DFQATT; CDR2 reads SNEGSKA (reference sequence). Trimming removed 1 base from V and 0 bases from J, with 13 bases in between. The CDR3 loop spans 15 amino acids. This chain's CDR3 is CSARVWKERSYEQYF. DNA for the CDR3: TGCAGTGCTAGAGTCTGGAAGGAACGCTCCTACGAGCAGTACTTC.

V is TRBV6-1 and J is TRBJ1-2, with TRBD1 as a possible D gene (6 bases). In germline, CDR1 is MNHNS, CDR2 SASEGT. The CDR3 contains 14 residues. The V end lost 0 bases, the J end lost 3 bases, and 8 bases lay between the germline ends. CDR3 amino acids: CASSEAAGDYGYTF. CDR3 DNA sequence: TGTGCCAGCAGTGAAGCGGCAGGGGACTATGGCTACACCTTC.

This clonotype showed up just once. The chain carries TRBV20-1 and TRBJ2-3, with a tentative D call TRBD2 (6 bases). CDR1 is DFQATT, CDR2 SNEGSKA, per germline (reference sequence). The CDR3 loop spans 14 amino acids. Trimming pared 1 base from V and 4 bases from J, leaving 12 bases between. The CDR3 coding sequence is TGCAGTGCTAGAGTGGCGGGGATAGCAGATACGCAGTATTTT. Protein: CSARVAGIADTQYF.

The V and J genes are TRBV10-2 and TRBJ2-3, with D perhaps TRBD1 or TRBD2 (5 bases each). Trimming took 7 bases from V and 8 from J, leaving 19 bases between them. The V gene's germline CDR1 is WSHSY and CDR2 SAAADI. The length of the CDR3 is 14 residues. CDR3 region: CASTPVGARGTQYF. The CDR3 DNA follows: TGCGCCAGCACCCCCGTCGGGGCGCGCGGTACGCAGTATTTT.

This CDR3 reads CSAVERGAGETQYF. The CDR3 nucleotides read TGCAGTGCTGTAGAACGGGGGGCCGGGGAGACCCAGTACTTC. This chain joins TRBV20-1 and TRBJ2-5; D might be TRBD2 (7 bases). The germline CDR1 and CDR2 sequences are DFQATT and SNEGSKA (reference sequence). The CDR3 is 14 residues long. Trimming removed 5 bases from V and 5 bases from J, with 18 bases in between.

The chain carries TRBV7-9 and TRBJ2-3; tentative D call: TRBD1 (6 bases). CDR1 and CDR2 (germline): SEHNR, FQNEAQ (reference sequence). This CDR3 is built from 14 residues. Trimming removed 4 bases from V and 6 bases from J, with 14 bases in between. CDR3 sequence reads: CASSYYRDIDTQYF. CDR3 in DNA: TGTGCCAGCAGCTATTACCGGGACATCGATACGCAGTATTTT.